This T cell receptor beta chain was sequenced during a study of molecular identifiers for immune sequencing clone quantification. In TCRdb, the PCR reads were re-called with MiXCR into one record per CDR3 protein. The sample yields some 10,000 distinct CDR3 sequences, less than 20% seen once. This CDR3 comprises 15 residues. Germline V lookup: CDR1 SEHNR, CDR2 FQNEAQ (reference sequence). The J segment lost 0 bases and the V segment lost 5 bases, leaving 6 bases of the junction unmatched. This clonotype was seen many times. The genes are TRBV7-9 and TRBJ2-7; 8 nucleotides agree with TRBD2. The specimen sequenced was naive CD8+ T cells from blood, with Jurkat cell RNA spiked in. The subset here: FACS-sorted CD8+CD4-CCR7+CD45RA+ naive T cells. The TCR was taken from a human donor in good health. Some libraries in this study had Jurkat cell RNA spiked in. CDR3 sequence reads: CASSHTSGSSYEQYF. CDR3 DNA: TGTGCCAGCAGCCATACTAGCGGTAGCTCCTACGAGCAGTACTTC.